Only a few counts were recorded for the clone carrying this TCR beta chain. Its antigen is not identified. This sample was included in a study of response to subunit inactivated influenza vaccine. Points from the study as a whole: Every seasonal influenza vaccination brings in few new T cells, the authors suggested.

TCRdb called the RT-PCR reads again in MiXCR, with one record for every CDR3 protein. The sample records under 850,000 distinct CDR3 sequences, about 18% being singletons. The sample consisted of PBMCs from blood, taken 5 days after vaccination. This sequence originates from a man aged 45-60 years who received an inactivated influenza vaccine.

The CDR3 nucleotides are TGTGCCAGCAGAGTGGTAGGGTCTGATCAGCCCCAGCATTTT. Its translation: CASRVVGSDQPQHF. V gene TRBV12-3 or TRBV12-4 combines with J gene TRBJ1-5, with no clear D. The CDR3 loop spans 14 amino acids. V shed 6 bases and J shed 5 bases, with 14 bases lying between them.